This T cell receptor beta chain was found in a study of CD8 T cells in ankylosing spondylitis. This clonotype was picked up many times. Each CDR3 protein is one row after TCRdb ran MiXCR on the 5' RACE reads. The sample has hundreds of thousands of distinct CDR3 sequences, over 8.5% seen once; the top ten hold 6.8%. In germline, CDR1 is DFQATT, CDR2 SNEGSKA (reference sequence). V shed 8 bases and J shed 4 bases, with 14 bases lying between them. The CDR3 length is 12 residues. The chain joins TRBV20-1 to TRBJ1-1; weak D call: TRBD1 (6 bases). Material for sequencing was blood, either unsorted or a sorted T cell fraction (not recorded which). The clonotype originates from a male donor with ankylosing spondylitis or in good health (not recorded which). CDR3 sequence: CSPSPGATEAFF. The CDR3 nucleotides are TGCAGTCCCTCCCCAGGGGCCACTGAAGCTTTCTTT.